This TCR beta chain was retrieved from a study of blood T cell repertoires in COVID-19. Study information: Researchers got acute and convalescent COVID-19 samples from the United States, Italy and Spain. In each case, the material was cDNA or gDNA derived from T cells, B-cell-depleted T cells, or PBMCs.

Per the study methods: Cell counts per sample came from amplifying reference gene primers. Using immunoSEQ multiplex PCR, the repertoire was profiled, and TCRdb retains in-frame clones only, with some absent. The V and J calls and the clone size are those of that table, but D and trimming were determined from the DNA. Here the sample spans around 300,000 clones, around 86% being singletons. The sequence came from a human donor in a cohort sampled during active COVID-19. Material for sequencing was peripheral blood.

The chain's CDR3 is CATTTPGQSDEKLFF. CDR3 sequence (DNA): TGTGCCACCACTACTCCGGGACAGAGCGATGAAAAACTGTTTTTT. This chain connects TRBV6-4 to TRBJ1-4, with 7 nucleotides matching TRBD1. CDR3 length equals 15 residues. The V and J ends lost 10 bases and 6 bases, in that order; junction bases with no gene match: 14. In germline, CDR1 is MRHNA, CDR2 SNTAGT.